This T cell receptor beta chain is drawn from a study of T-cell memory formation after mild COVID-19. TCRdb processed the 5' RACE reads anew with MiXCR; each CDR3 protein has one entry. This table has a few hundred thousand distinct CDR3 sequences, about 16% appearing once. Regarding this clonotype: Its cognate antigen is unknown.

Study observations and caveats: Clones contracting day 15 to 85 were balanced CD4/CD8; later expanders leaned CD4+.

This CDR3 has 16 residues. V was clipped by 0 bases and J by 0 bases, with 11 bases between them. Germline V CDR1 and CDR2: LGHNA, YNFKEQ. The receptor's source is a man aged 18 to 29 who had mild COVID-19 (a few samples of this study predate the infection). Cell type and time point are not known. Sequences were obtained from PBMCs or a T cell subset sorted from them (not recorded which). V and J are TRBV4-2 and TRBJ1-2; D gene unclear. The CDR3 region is CASSQDVGQPNYGYTF. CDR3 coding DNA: TGTGCCAGCAGCCAAGATGTAGGGCAGCCTAACTATGGCTACACCTTC.